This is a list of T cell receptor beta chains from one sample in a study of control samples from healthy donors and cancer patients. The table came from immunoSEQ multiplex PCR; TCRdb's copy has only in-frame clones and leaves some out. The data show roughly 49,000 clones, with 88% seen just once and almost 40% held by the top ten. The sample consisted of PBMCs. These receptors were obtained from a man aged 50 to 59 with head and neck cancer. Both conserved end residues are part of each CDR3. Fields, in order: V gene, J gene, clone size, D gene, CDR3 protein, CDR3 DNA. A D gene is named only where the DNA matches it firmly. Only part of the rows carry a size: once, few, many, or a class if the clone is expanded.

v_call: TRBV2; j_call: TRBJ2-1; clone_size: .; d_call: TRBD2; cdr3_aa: CASRTRGGYNEQFF; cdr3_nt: TGTGCCAGCAGGACACGGGGGGGTTACAATGAGCAGTTCTTC
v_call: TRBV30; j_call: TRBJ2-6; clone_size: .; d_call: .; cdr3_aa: CAWRAGSFSGANVLTF; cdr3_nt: TGTGCCTGGAGGGCAGGGTCCTTCTCTGGGGCCAACGTCCTGACTTTC
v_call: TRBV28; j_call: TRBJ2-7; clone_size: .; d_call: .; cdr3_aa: CASSPYGGISYEQYF; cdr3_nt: TGTGCCAGCAGTCCCTACGGAGGCATTTCCTACGAGCAGTACTTC
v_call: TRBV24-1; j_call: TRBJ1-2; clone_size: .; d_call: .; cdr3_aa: CATSPRGSNRYTF; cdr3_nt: TGTGCCACCAGCCCCCGCGGGAGCAATCGCTACACCTTC
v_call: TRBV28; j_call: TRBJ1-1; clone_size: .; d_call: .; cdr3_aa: CASSLMGRRGTEAFF; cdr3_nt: TGTGCCAGCAGTTTAATGGGGCGCAGGGGTACTGAAGCTTTCTTT
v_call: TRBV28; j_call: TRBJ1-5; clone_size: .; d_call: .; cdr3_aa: CASSPHLGGNQPQHF; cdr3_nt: TGTGCCAGCAGTCCACACCTAGGGGGCAATCAGCCCCAGCATTTT
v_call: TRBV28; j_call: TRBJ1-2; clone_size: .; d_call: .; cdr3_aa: CASSLKRGLAGYTF; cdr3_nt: TGTGCCAGCAGTTTAAAGCGGGGGCTTGCTGGCTACACCTTC
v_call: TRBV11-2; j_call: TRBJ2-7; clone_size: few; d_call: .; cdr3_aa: CASSLTPGSYEQYF; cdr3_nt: TGTGCCAGCAGCTTAACCCCGGGGAGCTACGAGCAGTACTTC
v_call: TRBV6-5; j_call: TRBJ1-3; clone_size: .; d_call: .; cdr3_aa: CASRPTGSPGNTIYF; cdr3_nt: TGTGCCAGCAGGCCTACAGGGTCGCCTGGAAACACCATATATTTT
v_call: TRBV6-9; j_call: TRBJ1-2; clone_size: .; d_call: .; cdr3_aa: CASSPPPTVNYGYTF; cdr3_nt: TGTGCCAGCAGTCCCCCTCCGACAGTTAACTATGGCTACACCTTC
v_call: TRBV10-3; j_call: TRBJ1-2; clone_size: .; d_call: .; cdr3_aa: CATQGRASRYTF; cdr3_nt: TGTGCCACTCAGGGGAGGGCTAGTAGGTACACCTTC
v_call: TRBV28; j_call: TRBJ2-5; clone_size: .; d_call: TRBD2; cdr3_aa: CASSYHPRGLAASQETQYF; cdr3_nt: TGTGCCAGCAGTTACCACCCCCGAGGACTAGCGGCCAGCCAAGAGACCCAGTACTTC
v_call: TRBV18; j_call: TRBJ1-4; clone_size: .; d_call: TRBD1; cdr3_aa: CASSPRRLGQGPREEKLFF; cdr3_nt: TGTGCCAGCTCACCACGACGATTAGGACAGGGGCCGAGAGAGGAAAAACTGTTTTTT
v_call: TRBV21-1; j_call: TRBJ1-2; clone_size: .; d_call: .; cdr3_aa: CASSRSVGQGWKGYGYTF; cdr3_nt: TGTGCCAGCAGCAGATCGGTGGGACAGGGATGGAAGGGGTATGGCTACACCTTC
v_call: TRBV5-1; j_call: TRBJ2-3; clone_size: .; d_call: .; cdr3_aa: CASSLGGPPLRGTDTQYF; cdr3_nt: TGCGCCAGCAGCTTGGGCGGCCCCCCGTTACGAGGCACAGATACGCAGTATTTT
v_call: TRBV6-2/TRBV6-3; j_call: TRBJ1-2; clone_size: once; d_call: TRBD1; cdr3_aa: CASSYSGTGGGYTF; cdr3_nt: TGTGCCAGCAGTTACTCAGGGACAGGGGGCGGCTACACCTTC
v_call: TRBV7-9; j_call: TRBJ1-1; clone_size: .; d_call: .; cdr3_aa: CASSLEPGAFF; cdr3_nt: TGTGCCAGCAGCTTAGAGCCGGGGGCTTTCTTT
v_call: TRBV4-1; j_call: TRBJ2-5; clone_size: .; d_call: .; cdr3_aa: CASSQDMPGARQQAQYF; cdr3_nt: TGCGCCAGCAGCCAAGACATGCCAGGTGCTAGACAGCAGGCCCAGTACTTC
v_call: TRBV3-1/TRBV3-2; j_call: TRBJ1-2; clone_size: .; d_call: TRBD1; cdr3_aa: CASSLGYDRDGYTF; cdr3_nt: TGTGCCAGCAGCCTAGGATATGACAGGGACGGCTACACCTTC
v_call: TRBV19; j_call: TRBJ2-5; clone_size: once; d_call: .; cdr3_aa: CASIGRAGAKGETQYF; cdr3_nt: TGTGCCAGTATTGGGCGTGCGGGGGCGAAGGGAGAGACCCAGTACTTC
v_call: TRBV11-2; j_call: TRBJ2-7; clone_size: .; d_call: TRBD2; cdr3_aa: CASSWGLAGDPYEQYF; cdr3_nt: TGTGCCAGCAGCTGGGGACTAGCGGGGGATCCCTACGAGCAGTACTTC
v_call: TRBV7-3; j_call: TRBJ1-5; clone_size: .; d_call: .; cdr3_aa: CASSPPLTGTGNQPQHF; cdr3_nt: TGTGCCAGCAGCCCTCCCTTGACAGGCACGGGCAATCAGCCCCAGCATTTT
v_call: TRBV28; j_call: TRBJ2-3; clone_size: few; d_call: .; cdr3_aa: CASSRQDSTYF; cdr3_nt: TGTGCCAGCAGTAGACAGGACTCCACGTATTTT
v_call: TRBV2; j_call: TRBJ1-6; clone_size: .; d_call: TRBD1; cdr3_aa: CASSENEGRGSPLHF; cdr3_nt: TGTGCCAGCAGTGAAAACGAGGGCAGGGGGTCACCCCTCCACTTT
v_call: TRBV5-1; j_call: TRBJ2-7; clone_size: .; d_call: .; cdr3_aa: CASSPDGIYYEQYF; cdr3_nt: TGCGCCAGCAGCCCCGACGGCATTTACTACGAGCAGTACTTC
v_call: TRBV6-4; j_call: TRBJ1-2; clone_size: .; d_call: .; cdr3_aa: CASSDPPGSGYTF; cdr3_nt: TGTGCCAGCAGTGACCCCCCGGGAAGTGGCTACACCTTC
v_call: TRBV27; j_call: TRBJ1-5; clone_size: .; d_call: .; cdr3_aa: CASSSRQAPNQPQHF; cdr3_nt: TGTGCCAGCAGTTCCCGACAGGCTCCGAATCAGCCCCAGCATTTT
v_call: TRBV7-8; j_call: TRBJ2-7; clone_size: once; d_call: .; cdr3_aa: CASSLGETGYEQYF; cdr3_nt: TGTGCCAGCAGCTTAGGGGAGACCGGCTACGAGCAGTACTTC
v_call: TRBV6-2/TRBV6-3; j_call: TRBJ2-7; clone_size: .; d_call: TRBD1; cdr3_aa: CASSYPTGTGNYEQYF; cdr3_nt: TGTGCCAGCAGTTACCCCACCGGGACAGGGAACTACGAGCAGTACTTC
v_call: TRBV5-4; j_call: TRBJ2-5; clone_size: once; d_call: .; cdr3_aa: CASNPVGEGETQYF; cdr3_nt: TGTGCCAGCAACCCAGTGGGAGAGGGGGAGACCCAGTACTTC
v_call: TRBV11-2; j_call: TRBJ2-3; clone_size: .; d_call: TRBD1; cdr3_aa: CASSLPGQGTDTQYF; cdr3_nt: TGTGCCAGCAGCCTTCCCGGACAGGGCACAGATACGCAGTATTTT
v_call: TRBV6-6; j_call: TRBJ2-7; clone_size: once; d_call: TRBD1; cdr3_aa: CASSTRARGNEQYF; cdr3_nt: TGTGCCAGCAGTACAAGGGCCAGGGGGAACGAGCAGTACTTC
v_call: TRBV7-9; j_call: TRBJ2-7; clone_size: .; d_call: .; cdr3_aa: CASSLGPRGEQYF; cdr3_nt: TGTGCCAGCAGCCTCGGCCCTCGCGGGGAGCAGTACTTC
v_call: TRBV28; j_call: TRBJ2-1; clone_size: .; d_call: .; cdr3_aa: CASSLGGALNEQFF; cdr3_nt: TGTGCCAGCAGTTTAGGAGGGGCTTTAAATGAGCAGTTCTTC
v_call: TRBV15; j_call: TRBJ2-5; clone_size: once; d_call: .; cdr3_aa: CATSRDWRDGETQYF; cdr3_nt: TGTGCCACCAGCAGAGATTGGCGGGATGGGGAGACCCAGTACTTC
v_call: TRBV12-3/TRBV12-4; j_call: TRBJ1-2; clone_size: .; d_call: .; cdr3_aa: CASSLEGGYGYTF; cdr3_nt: TGTGCCAGCAGTTTAGAAGGGGGCTATGGCTACACCTTC
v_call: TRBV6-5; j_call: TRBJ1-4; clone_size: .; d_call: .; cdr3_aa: CASRHPTNEKLFF; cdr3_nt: TGTGCCAGCCGACATCCAACTAATGAAAAACTGTTTTTT
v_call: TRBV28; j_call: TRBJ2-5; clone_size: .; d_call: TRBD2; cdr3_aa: CASGGGQETQYF; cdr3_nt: TGTGCCAGCGGGGGGGGACAAGAGACCCAGTACTTC
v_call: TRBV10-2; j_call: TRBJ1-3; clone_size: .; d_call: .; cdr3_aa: CASSSGDSGNTIYF; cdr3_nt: TGCGCCAGCAGTTCCGGGGACTCTGGAAACACCATATATTTT
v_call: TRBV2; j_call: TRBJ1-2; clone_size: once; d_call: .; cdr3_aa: CASSESRTSYTF; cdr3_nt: TGTGCCAGCAGTGAATCCCGGACGAGCTACACCTTC
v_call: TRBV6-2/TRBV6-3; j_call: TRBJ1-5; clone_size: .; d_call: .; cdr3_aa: CASSYSRVSYRDAYQPQHF; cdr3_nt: TGTGCCAGCAGTTACTCGAGGGTTAGTTACAGGGACGCCTATCAGCCCCAGCATTTT
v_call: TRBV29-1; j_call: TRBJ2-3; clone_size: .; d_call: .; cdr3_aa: CSVQGGPSTDTQYF; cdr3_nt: TGCAGCGTTCAGGGCGGCCCTAGCACAGATACGCAGTATTTT
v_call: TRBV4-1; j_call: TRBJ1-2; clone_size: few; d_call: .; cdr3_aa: CASSQDQGFNYGYTF; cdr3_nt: TGCGCCAGCAGCCAAGACCAGGGGTTTAACTATGGCTACACCTTC
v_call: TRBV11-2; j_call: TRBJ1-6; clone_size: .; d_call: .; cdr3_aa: CASSRGSGNSPLHF; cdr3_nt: TGTGCCAGCAGCCGAGGGTCAGGGAATTCACCCCTCCACTTT
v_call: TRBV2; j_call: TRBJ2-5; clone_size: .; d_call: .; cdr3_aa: CASSYKETQYF; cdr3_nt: TGTGCCAGCAGCTATAAAGAGACCCAGTACTTC
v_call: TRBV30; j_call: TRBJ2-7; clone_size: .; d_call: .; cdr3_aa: CAWSVGGHLSYEQYF; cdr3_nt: TGTGCCTGGAGTGTAGGGGGACACCTTTCCTACGAGCAGTACTTC
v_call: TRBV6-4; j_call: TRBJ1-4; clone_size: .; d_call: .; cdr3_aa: CASSMGVRDEKLFF; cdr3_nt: TGTGCCAGCAGCATGGGGGTCAGGGATGAAAAACTGTTTTTT
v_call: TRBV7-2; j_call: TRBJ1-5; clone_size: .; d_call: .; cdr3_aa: CASSLVLGEHQPQHF; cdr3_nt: TGTGCCAGCAGCTTAGTTCTAGGGGAACATCAGCCCCAGCATTTT
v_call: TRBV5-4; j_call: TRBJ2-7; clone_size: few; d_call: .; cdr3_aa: CASSPGSSNEQYF; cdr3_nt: TGTGCCAGCAGCCCAGGAAGCAGTAACGAGCAGTACTTC
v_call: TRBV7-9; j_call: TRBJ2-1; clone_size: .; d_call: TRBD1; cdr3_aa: CASSRTPGQGSHNEQFF; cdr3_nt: TGTGCCAGCAGCCGAACCCCGGGACAGGGGTCCCACAATGAGCAGTTCTTC
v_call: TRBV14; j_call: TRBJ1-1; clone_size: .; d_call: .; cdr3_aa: CASSQGWVVAGLNTEAFF; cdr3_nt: TGTGCCAGCAGCCAAGGGTGGGTGGTGGCAGGGTTGAACACTGAAGCTTTCTTT
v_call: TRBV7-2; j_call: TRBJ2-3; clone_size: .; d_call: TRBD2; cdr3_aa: CASTLLAGGTDTQYF; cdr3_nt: TGTGCCAGCACCCTCCTAGCGGGGGGCACAGATACGCAGTATTTT
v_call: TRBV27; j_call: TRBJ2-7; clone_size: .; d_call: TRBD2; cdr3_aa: CASSLGLAESTYEQYF; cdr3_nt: TGTGCCAGCAGTTTGGGACTAGCGGAATCTACCTACGAGCAGTACTTC
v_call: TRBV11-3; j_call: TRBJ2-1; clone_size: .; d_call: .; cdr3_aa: CASSSTGFRENNEQFF; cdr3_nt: TGTGCCAGCAGCTCAACAGGCTTTCGTGAAAACAATGAGCAGTTCTTC
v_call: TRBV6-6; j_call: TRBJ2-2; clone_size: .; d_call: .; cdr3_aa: CASSPLGGPNTGELFF; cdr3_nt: TGTGCCAGCAGCCCTCTCGGGGGCCCGAACACCGGGGAGCTGTTTTTT
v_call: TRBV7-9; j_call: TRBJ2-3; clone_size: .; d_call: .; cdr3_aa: CASSLGGMDTQYF; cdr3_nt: TGTGCCAGCAGCTTAGGGGGGATGGATACGCAGTATTTT